This TCR beta chain is drawn from a study of blood T cell repertoires in COVID-19. Study-wide context: COVID-19 samples collected from the United States, Italy and Spain covered acute and convalescent phases. The analysed material was cDNA or gDNA that came from T cells, B-cell-depleted T cells, or PBMCs.

From germline, CDR1 is MNHNS and CDR2 SASEGT. The CDR3 runs to 15 residues. Germline trimming cut 3 bases from V and 4 bases from J; bases unmatched to any gene: 1. As handled by the study authors: Reference gene primers were amplified, and this amplification served to estimate nucleated cell counts. Produced via immunoSEQ multiplex PCR; TCRdb's table is partial and in-frame only. V and J calls plus clone size are reproduced from that table; the DNA served to infer D and trimming. The table has tens of thousands of clones, approximately 90% seen once. V gene TRBV6-1 combines with J gene TRBJ2-1; 12 bases align to TRBD2. Sequenced input: peripheral blood. The origin of this receptor is a human donor with active COVID-19. The donor label of this sample is uncertain. The CDR3 DNA reads as TGTGCCAGCAGTGACGGACTAGCGGGGTACAATGAGCAGTTCTTC. It specifies CASSDGLAGYNEQFF.